Below are 8 T cell receptor beta chains sequenced from a single sample in a study of T cells in Graves' hyperthyroidism and ophthalmopathy. RNA transcripts were the template for amplifying TCR beta CDR3 regions. TCR CDR3 regions were first amplified by RT-PCR with HTBI primers. One entry per CDR3 protein results from TCRdb running MiXCR on the multiplex PCR reads. The table lists about 360,000 distinct CDR3 sequences, around an eighth of them singletons. Material for sequencing was blood. These receptor sequences come from a man aged 25-45 years with Graves' hyperthyroidism that later progressed to Graves' ophthalmopathy.

This clonotype was counted many times. The gene calls are TRBV20-1 and TRBJ1-1; 7 bases are shared with TRBD1. V dropped 3 bases and J dropped 2; count of bases not matched to a gene: 3. The CDR3 totals 13 residues. Germline CDR1 DFQATT, CDR2 SNEGSKA (reference sequence). DNA for the CDR3: TGCAGTGCTAGTTGGGACAGCAACACTGAAGCTTTCTTT. It translates to CSASWDSNTEAFF.

This clonotype was observed many times. The chain uses TRBV9 and TRBJ2-5; 8 bases agree with TRBD2. V lost 0 bases to trimming and J lost 5 bases; unmatched junction nucleotides: 3. Germline lookup yields CDR1 SGDLS and CDR2 YYNGEE. CDR3 length equals 14 residues. In DNA, the CDR3 is TGTGCCAGCAGCGTAGTGGGGACTAGTGAGACCCAGTACTTC. It translates to CASSVVGTSETQYF.

There are many counts of this clonotype. This sequence joins TRBV11-2 and TRBJ2-7; no definite D call. This CDR3 is 16 amino acids long. The germline V and J ends were trimmed by 5 bases and 0 bases, with 17 bases remaining between them. CDR1 is SGHAT and CDR2 is FQNNGV in the germline V gene. The CDR3: CASSPDGNLPSYEQYF. In DNA form, the CDR3 reads TGTGCCAGCAGCCCAGATGGGAATCTCCCCTCCTACGAGCAGTACTTC.

This clonotype was counted many times. The rearrangement uses TRBV28 and TRBJ2-3; 11 nucleotides match TRBD2. Germline V gives CDR1 MDHEN, CDR2 SYDVKM. Trimming took 6 bases from V and 8 from J; bases not matched to a gene: 10. This CDR3 is built from 15 residues. CDR3 coding DNA: TGTGCCAGCAGCCCCACTAGCGGGGGAGTCAGTACGCAGTATTTT. Translating it yields CASSPTSGGVSTQYF. The full variable domain, its missing parts supplied by reference TRBV28 and TRBJ2-3, is DVKVTQSSRYLVKRTGEKVFLECVQDMDHENMFWYRQDPGLGLRLIYFSYDVKMKEKGDIPEGYSVSREKKERFSLILESASTNQTSMYLCASSPTSGGVSTQYFGPGTRLTVL.

This clonotype has ten or more counts. The gene calls are TRBV5-1 and TRBJ1-1, with a tentative D call TRBD1 (6 bases). The germline V gene has CDR1 SGHRS and CDR2 YFSETQ. V lost 4 bases and J lost 5, with 15 bases in between. The CDR3 extends over 14 amino acids. CDR3 loop: CASSLGHPETEAFF. DNA for the CDR3: TGCGCCAGCAGCCTGGGACACCCGGAGACTGAAGCTTTCTTT.

In this sample, this clonotype turned up a few times. The chain joins TRBV24-1 to TRBJ1-2; perhaps TRBD1 as D (5 bases). The CDR3 runs to 15 residues. Trimming left V 5 bases short and J 6 bases short, with 18 bases between. Germline V gene data show CDR1 as KGHDR and CDR2 as SFDVKD. The CDR3, as DNA: TGTGCCACCAGTGCTGGGGGAATCCCCCCGGATGGCTACACCTTC. This gives the protein CATSAGGIPPDGYTF.

This clonotype was counted at least ten times. The J gene is TRBJ1-2, the V gene TRBV6-1; D gene uncertain. V dropped 6 bases and J dropped 8 bases, with 13 bases sitting between them. The V gene's germline CDR1 is MNHNS and CDR2 SASEGT. This CDR3 contains 12 residues. The CDR3 sequence: CASSSRGLGYTF. CDR3 DNA: TGTGCCAGCAGCTCCCGAGGGTTAGGCTACACCTTC.

Only a few counts were recorded for this clonotype. The chain uses TRBV5-1 and TRBJ2-7; D perhaps matches TRBD1 (5 bases). Germline V lookup: CDR1 SGHRS, CDR2 YFSETQ. This CDR3 spans 15 amino acids. Deletions cut 0 bases from V and 7 bases from J, with 17 bases between. CDR3 DNA: TGCGCCAGCAGCTTGGCCGCAGGGTTATTGGGTGAGCAGTACTTC. Protein sequence: CASSLAAGLLGEQYF.